Listed here are 19 T cell receptor beta chains from one sample, sequenced in a study of blood T cell repertoires in COVID-19. TCRdb's table, derived via immunoSEQ multiplex PCR, lists solely in-frame clones and lacks some. Of 200,000 to 250,000 clones in the sample, 82% were seen once. The source material was PBMCs or T cells enriched from blood (not recorded which). All receptors derive from an older woman who had recovered from COVID-19.

The chain combines TRBV7-2 with TRBJ1-3; D gene unclear. CDR1 and CDR2 (germline): SGHTA, FQGNSA. V lost 5 bases, J lost 0 bases, and 8 bases lay in between. The CDR3 is made up of 14 amino acids. The CDR3 nucleotides read TGTGCCAGCAGCCCGCGATTCTCTGGAAACACCATATATTTT. Translated: CASSPRFSGNTIYF.

The chain joins TRBV6-5 to TRBJ2-1; 8 nucleotides line up with TRBD2. Losses at the gene ends were 5 bases for V and 2 bases for J; bases not matched to a gene: 5. The CDR3 has 15 amino acids. The germline V gene has CDR1 MNHEY and CDR2 SVGAGI. This CDR3 reads CASSMDGGAYNEQFF. CDR3 DNA sequence: TGTGCCAGCAGTATGGACGGGGGGGCCTACAATGAGCAGTTCTTC.

The rearrangement joins TRBV11-2 to TRBJ1-2; TRBD1 is a possible D gene (6 bases). The CDR3 spans 17 residues. V shed 0 bases and J shed 0 bases, with 14 bases lying between them. The germline CDR1 and CDR2 sequences are SGHAT and FQNNGV. In DNA form, the CDR3 reads TGTGCCAGCAGCTTAGAGGTCAGGGGAAAAGCTAACTATGGCTACACCTTC. Amino acids: CASSLEVRGKANYGYTF.

This clone was recorded once. The rearrangement links TRBV5-1 to TRBJ2-7; D perhaps matches TRBD2 (5 bases). Trimming shortened V by 0 bases and J by 3 bases, and 13 bases separated the two germline ends. The CDR3 length is 15 residues. Germline V gene lookup returns CDR1 SGHRS and CDR2 YFSETQ. CDR3: CASSLERGSFYEQYF. The CDR3 coding sequence is TGCGCCAGCAGCTTGGAAAGAGGGTCATTCTACGAGCAGTACTTC.

The V gene is TRBV20-1, the J gene TRBJ1-1; no clear D. V was pared by 3 bases and J by 8 bases, with 10 bases between. The CDR3 length is 11 residues. The V gene's germline CDR1 is DFQATT and CDR2 SNEGSKA (reference sequence). The chain's CDR3 is CSASKRLEAFF. As DNA, the CDR3 is TGCAGTGCTAGTAAGAGGCTGGAAGCTTTCTTT.

V and J are TRBV7-2 and TRBJ1-4; TRBD1 matches at 9 bases. This CDR3 has 16 amino acids. V trimming: 5 bases; J trimming: 8 bases; junction bases outside the gene matches: 12. The germline CDR1 and CDR2 sequences are SGHTA and FQGNSA. The CDR3, as DNA: TGTGCCAGCAGCCGGGGACGCGGACAGGGGCGGGAAAAACTGTTTTTT. It yields the protein CASSRGRGQGREKLFF.

This clone appeared once. The rearrangement links TRBV19 to TRBJ1-1; D call uncertain. The CDR3 covers 15 residues. Germline V CDR1 and CDR2: LNHDA, SQIVND (reference sequence). V lost 7 bases, J lost 1 base, and 16 bases lay in between. The CDR3 nucleotides are TGTGCCAGTAAAAACGCAGGACTGGGGAACACTGAAGCTTTCTTT. It translates to CASKNAGLGNTEAFF.

The V and J genes are TRBV5-1 and TRBJ1-6; 10 positions agree with TRBD1. This CDR3 comprises 14 residues. Trimming removed 2 bases from V and 8 bases from J; junction bases left unmatched: 1. Germline assignment: CDR1 SGHRS and CDR2 YFSETQ. Here the CDR3 reads CASSFGQGDSPLHF. The CDR3 DNA follows: TGCGCCAGCAGCTTTGGACAGGGGGATTCACCCCTCCACTTT.

This clone came up a few times. Compared with germline, one end of the junction differs, possibly owing to a read error. The V gene is TRBV7-9, the J gene TRBJ1-1, with unresolved D. Germline lookup yields CDR1 SEHNR and CDR2 FQNEAQ (reference sequence). The CDR3 is 16 amino acids. The DNA for the CDR3 is TGTGCCACCAGCGGAGCTTGGGAGCCCTCGAACACTGAAGCTTTCTTT. Its translation: CATSGAWEPSNTEAFF. Complete variable domain (other parts from reference TRBV7-9 and TRBJ1-1): DTGVSQNPRHKITKRGQNVTFRCDPISEHNRLYWYRQTLGQGPEFLTYFQNEAQLEKSRLLSDRFSAERPKGSFSTLEIQRTEQGDSAMYLCATSGAWEPSNTEAFFGQGTRLTVV.

The chain joins TRBV11-3 to TRBJ2-5; 7 bases fit TRBD1. Germline trimming cut 5 bases from V and 2 bases from J; bases unmatched to any gene: 5. Germline CDR1 is SGHNT and CDR2 is YENEEA. The CDR3 runs 14 residues. CDR3 in DNA: TGTGCCAGCAGCCCCGGGACAGTTCAAGAGACCCAGTACTTC. Protein sequence: CASSPGTVQETQYF.

V and J are TRBV7-9 and TRBJ1-6; 10 bases are shared with TRBD1. The V gene's germline CDR1 is SEHNR and CDR2 FQNEAQ (reference sequence). This CDR3 is built from 14 residues. Losses at the gene ends were 5 bases for V and 9 bases for J; bases not matched to a gene: 4. The CDR3 nucleotides read TGTGCCAGCAGCCAAGGACAGGGGGGTTCACCCCTCCACTTT. Translating it yields CASSQGQGGSPLHF.

This clone was observed a few times. The rearrangement links TRBV7-2 to TRBJ2-3; maybe TRBD1 (5 bases). Trimming removed 5 bases from V and 1 base from J, with 16 bases in between. Germline V gene lookup returns CDR1 SGHTA and CDR2 FQGNSA. This CDR3 is 16 amino acids long. DNA of the CDR3: TGTGCCAGCAGCCCGCAGGGCAGGGTCGGCACAGATACGCAGTATTTT. This codes for CASSPQGRVGTDTQYF.

The chain combines TRBV7-6 with TRBJ2-7; maybe TRBD2 (6 bases). CDR1 is SGHVS and CDR2 is FNYEAQ in the germline V gene. CDR3 length equals 13 residues. V lost 5 bases, J lost 4 bases, and 12 bases lay in between. CDR3 bases: TGTGCCAGCAGCCGGGACTTCCTATACGAGCAGTACTTC. Residues: CASSRDFLYEQYF.

The V and J genes are TRBV9 and TRBJ1-1, with 7 bases aligning to TRBD1. With V trimmed by 3 bases and J by 5 bases, 10 bases remained unmatched. This CDR3 contains 15 residues. Germline V gene sequence: CDR1 SGDLS, CDR2 YYNGEE. The CDR3 DNA reads as TGTGCCAGCAGCGCCGCGGGACAGCGGGGGACTGAAGCTTTCTTT. Translating gives CASSAAGQRGTEAFF.

Written as DNA, the CDR3 is TGCGCCAGCAGCCCGGGACAGGGGGATTCACCCCTCCACTTT. Translated: CASSPGQGDSPLHF. The chain uses TRBV5-1 and TRBJ1-6; TRBD1 aligns across 11 bases. The trim removed 4 bases at V and 8 bases at J, leaving 2 bases unmatched. The length of the CDR3 is 14 residues. Per the germline V gene, CDR1 is SGHRS and CDR2 is YFSETQ.

V is TRBV7-9 and J is TRBJ2-3, with 7 bases identical to TRBD2. The germline CDR1 and CDR2 sequences are SEHNR and FQNEAQ (reference sequence). The CDR3 is 14 amino acids. Germline trimming cut 5 bases from V and 2 bases from J; bases unmatched to any gene: 4. The CDR3 DNA follows: TGTGCCAGCAGCCCAAGCGGGAACACAGATACGCAGTATTTT. Amino acid sequence: CASSPSGNTDTQYF.

The chain recombines TRBV7-2 with TRBJ1-1; TRBD1 matches 8 bases. The CDR3 has 15 amino acids. Trimming took 0 bases from V and 4 from J; bases not matched to a gene: 4. Looked up from germline, CDR1 is SGHTA and CDR2 is FQGNSA. As DNA, the CDR3 is TGTGCCAGCAGCTTAGCCGGACAGGGATCCACTGAAGCTTTCTTT. This translates into CASSLAGQGSTEAFF.

This clone was detected a few times. J is TRBJ1-1 and V is TRBV19; TRBD1 matches at 9 bases. The germline gives CDR1 LNHDA, CDR2 SQIVND (reference sequence). The CDR3 totals 12 residues. V lost 6 bases and J lost 4; bases outside the gene matches: 0. CDR3 amino acids: CASRTGGTEAFF. The CDR3 DNA reads as TGTGCCAGTAGGACAGGGGGCACTGAAGCTTTCTTT.

The chain couples TRBV2 to TRBJ2-1; TRBD2 matches at 9 bases. This CDR3 is 14 amino acids long. Germline loops: CDR1 SNHLY, CDR2 FYNNEI. V dropped 4 bases and J dropped 9; count of bases not matched to a gene: 7. The CDR3 nucleotides read TGTGCCAGCAGTGGACTAGCGGCCCTAAGTGAGCAGTTCTTC. Translated: CASSGLAALSEQFF.